This T cell receptor (beta chain) was identified in a study of graft-versus-host responses after intestinal transplantation. The study, taken as a whole, reports: After transplant, early declines in HvG clones were associated with peak levels of circulating GvH clones. Recipient marrow harbored GvH clones, some of which surfaced first in ileum or blood.

As concerns this clone: Its antigen is still unknown. The same CDR3 arises from other DNA sequences in this sample as well.

V was pared by 1 base and J by 2 bases, with 5 bases of the junction left unmatched. The CDR3 covers 16 residues. Germline-derived CDR1 and CDR2 are SGHVS and FQNEAQ. The assay was immunoSEQ multiplex PCR, and TCRdb's table has in-frame clones only and misses some. The sample consists of roughly 96,000 clones, 75% to 95% of them appearing once. V and J are TRBV7-8 and TRBJ1-2; 9 bases are a match to TRBD1. The receptor was isolated from a human donor who received an intestinal transplant. The material sequenced was unstimulated CD8+ T cells sorted from spleen or lymph node cells, taken before intestinal transplant. The CDR3 loop is CASSLEGDRANYGYTF. The CDR3 coding sequence is TGTGCCAGCAGCTTAGAGGGGGACAGGGCCAACTATGGCTACACCTTC.